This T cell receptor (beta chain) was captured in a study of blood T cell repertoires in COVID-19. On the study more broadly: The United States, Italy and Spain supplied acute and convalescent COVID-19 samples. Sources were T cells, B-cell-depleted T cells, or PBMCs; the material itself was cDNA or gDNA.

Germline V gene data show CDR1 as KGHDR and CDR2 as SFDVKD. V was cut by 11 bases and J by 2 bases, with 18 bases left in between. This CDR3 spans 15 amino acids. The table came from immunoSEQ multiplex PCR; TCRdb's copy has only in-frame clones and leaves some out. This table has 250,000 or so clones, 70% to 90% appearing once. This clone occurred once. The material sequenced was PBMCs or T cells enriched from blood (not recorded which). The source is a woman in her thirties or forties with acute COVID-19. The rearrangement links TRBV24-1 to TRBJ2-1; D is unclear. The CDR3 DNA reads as TGTGCCAGCGCCACGGGTTTAGGTACCTACAATGAGCAGTTCTTC. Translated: CASATGLGTYNEQFF.